The 21 T cell receptor beta chains given below trace back to one sample, sequenced in a study of OX40 agonist ivuxolimab in advanced cancers. Sequencing used immunoSEQ multiplex PCR; TCRdb keeps in-frame clones, though not all of them. The sample holds some 62,000 clones, approximately 90% seen once. The sequences come from CD4+ or CD8+ T cells sorted from blood, collected in a trial of the OX40 agonist ivuxolimab. The receptors stem from an adult with an advanced solid tumor such as melanoma, head and neck, liver or kidney cancer.

The CDR3 bases are TGCGCCAGCAGCCAAGGGCAGGCGGGAGGGCCGACCACCGGGGAGCTGTTTTTT. Its protein is CASSQGQAGGPTTGELFF. The chain has TRBV4-1 and TRBJ2-2, with 9 nucleotides matching TRBD2. The CDR3 is 18 residues long. The germline V gene has CDR1 MGHRA and CDR2 YSYEKL. J was trimmed by 4 bases and V by 1 base; bases with no gene match: 10.

This clone was seen a few times. The chain joins TRBV10-2 to TRBJ2-3, with 11 bases matching TRBD2. The CDR3 is 15 residues long. Germline V gives CDR1 WSHSY, CDR2 SAAADI. With V trimmed by 6 bases and J by 4 bases, 6 bases remained unmatched. The CDR3 sequence is CASSLTSGSADTQYF. In DNA form, the CDR3 reads TGCGCCAGCAGCCTAACTAGCGGGAGCGCAGATACGCAGTATTTT.

The chain is built from TRBV7-2 and TRBJ2-7; possibly TRBD2 for D (6 bases). Trimming stripped 1 base from V and 1 base from J, with 14 bases between. This CDR3 comprises 16 residues. CDR1 is SGHTA and CDR2 is FQGNSA in the germline V gene. CDR3 nucleotides: TGTGCCAGCAGCTTAGTAAGTGTTGCGGGGTCCTACGAGCAGTACTTC. This gives the protein CASSLVSVAGSYEQYF. Full variable domain (rest looked up from reference TRBV7-2 and TRBJ2-7): GAGVSQSPSNKVTEKGKDVELRCDPISGHTALYWYRQSLGQGLEFLIYFQGNSAPDKSGLPSDRFSAERTGGSVSTLTIQRTQQEDSAVYLCASSLVSVAGSYEQYFGPGTRLTVT.

The chain joins TRBV27 to TRBJ1-6, with D tentatively TRBD1 (5 bases). Trimming pared 2 bases from V and 8 bases from J, leaving 10 bases between. This CDR3 has 14 amino acids. CDR1 and CDR2 (germline): MNHEY, SMNVEV (reference sequence). The CDR3 nucleotides read TGTGCCAGCAGTTTAGCGAGAGGGGATTCACCCCTCCACTTT. Translation gives CASSLARGDSPLHF.

This clone is a singleton in its sample. CDR3 bases: TGCGCCAGCAGCTTGTCGGGTGGGTACTATGGCTACACCTTC. Amino acids: CASSLSGGYYGYTF. The chain uses TRBV5-1 and TRBJ1-2; D is unresolved. The CDR3 sequence is 14 residues long. Per the germline V gene, CDR1 is SGHRS and CDR2 is YFSETQ. V was trimmed by 1 base and J by 3 bases, leaving 10 bases between them.

The chain uses TRBV25-1 and TRBJ1-2; D possibly corresponds to TRBD1 (6 bases). Looked up from germline, CDR1 is MGHDK and CDR2 is SYGVNS. This CDR3 contains 14 residues. V lost 4 bases and J lost 5, with 14 bases in between. The CDR3: CASSGQVGLYGYTF. CDR3 sequence (DNA): TGTGCCAGCAGTGGACAGGTGGGGTTGTATGGCTACACCTTC.

The chain joins TRBV19 to TRBJ2-7; weak D call: TRBD2 (6 bases). Germline CDR1 reads LNHDA; CDR2 reads SQIVND (reference sequence). V lost 4 bases and J lost 3, with 10 bases in between. CDR3 size: 13 residues. The CDR3 DNA follows: TGTGCCAGTAGTACGGGACTGAACTACGAGCAGTACTTC. Translating it yields CASSTGLNYEQYF. Variable domain in full (rest from reference TRBV19 and TRBJ2-7): DGGITQSPKYLFRKEGQNVTLSCEQNLNHDAMYWYRQDPGQGLRLIYYSQIVNDFQKGDIAEGYSVSREKKESFPLTVTSAQKNPTAFYLCASSTGLNYEQYFGPGTRLTVT.

V gene TRBV7-9 combines with J gene TRBJ2-3; 11 positions agree with TRBD2. J lost 0 bases, V lost 7 bases, and 15 bases had no gene match. Looked up from germline, CDR1 is SEHNR and CDR2 is FQNEAQ (reference sequence). This CDR3 contains 19 residues. The CDR3 protein is CASTPFIDSGRASTDTQYF. The DNA for the CDR3 is TGTGCCAGCACCCCATTTATTGATAGCGGGAGGGCGAGCACAGATACGCAGTATTTT.

This sequence joins TRBV29-1 and TRBJ2-2; 7 nucleotides line up with TRBD1. Germline-derived CDR1 and CDR2 are SQVTM and ANQGSEA. The CDR3 is 14 amino acids. V gave up 5 bases and J gave up 7 bases; unmatched junction bases: 10. In nucleotides, the CDR3 is TGCAGCGTTTGGACTGACTACAGGGGCGGGGAGCTGTTTTTT. Its translation: CSVWTDYRGGELFF.

The chain carries TRBV7-9 and TRBJ2-1, with D unclear. The CDR3 totals 13 residues. Between the trimmed V and J ends, which lost 5 bases and 7 bases, there was a span of 12 bases. Germline lookup yields CDR1 SEHNR and CDR2 FQNEAQ (reference sequence). The CDR3 nucleotides read TGTGCCAGCAGCCCGGAGAATTCGAATGAGCAGTTCTTC. Translating it yields CASSPENSNEQFF.

The V gene is TRBV27, the J gene TRBJ2-5; D perhaps matches TRBD2 (6 bases). The germline V gene has CDR1 MNHEY and CDR2 SMNVEV (reference sequence). V lost 4 bases and J lost 5, with 20 bases in between. The CDR3 is 16 amino acids. Here the CDR3 reads CASSSGDGRLGETQYF. The CDR3 nucleotides read TGTGCCAGCAGTTCTGGGGACGGGAGATTGGGGGAGACCCAGTACTTC.

V gene TRBV11-3 combines with J gene TRBJ2-7; D assignment may be TRBD1 or TRBD2 (5 bases each). Germline CDR1 and CDR2: SGHNT and YENEEA. CDR3 length equals 16 residues. V lost 0 bases and J 1 base, leaving 13 bases between the germline ends. Here the CDR3 reads CASSLDRRGGSYEQYF. The CDR3 nucleotides read TGTGCCAGCAGCTTAGATCGGCGTGGGGGATCCTACGAGCAGTACTTC.

The chain joins TRBV7-9 to TRBJ2-1; 7 positions agree with TRBD2. Germline V gene data show CDR1 as SEHNR and CDR2 as FQNEAQ (reference sequence). The junction had 3 bases not matched to a gene; V was cut back by 1 base and J by 0 bases. The CDR3 has 16 amino acids. CDR3 amino acids: CASSLGPSGSYNEQFF. CDR3 nucleotides: TGTGCCAGCAGCTTAGGTCCTAGCGGCTCCTACAATGAGCAGTTCTTC.

J is TRBJ2-1 and V is TRBV9; perhaps TRBD2 as D (6 bases). The V end was cut by 2 bases, the J end by 6 bases, with 12 bases between. The CDR3 is 14 residues long. Germline-derived CDR1 and CDR2 are SGDLS and YYNGEE. CDR3 in DNA: TGTGCCAGCAGCGTCCGTTTGACTAGCAATGAGCAGTTCTTC. This sequence encodes CASSVRLTSNEQFF.

The chain is built from TRBV11-2 and TRBJ2-2; no reliable D call. This CDR3 has 13 residues. Between the trimmed V and J ends, which lost 1 base and 11 bases, there was a span of 11 bases. Germline V CDR1 and CDR2: SGHAT, FQNNGV. The CDR3 spells CASSLVSGEELFF. The CDR3 DNA reads TGTGCCAGCAGCTTAGTTTCAGGCGAAGAGCTGTTTTTT. Combining the CDR3 with reference TRBV11-2 and TRBJ2-2 gives the whole variable domain EAGVAQSPRYKIIEKRQSVAFWCNPISGHATLYWYQQILGQGPKLLIQFQNNGVVDDSQLPKDRFSAERLKGVDSTLKIQPAKLEDSAVYLCASSLVSGEELFFGEGSRLTVL.

V and J are TRBV21-1 and TRBJ2-7; no DNA check was done on the table's D call, TRBD2. TRBV21-1 is deemed a pseudogene. This CDR3 comprises 18 residues. This CDR3 is CASNLRDSGLAGAYEQYF. The CDR3 DNA reads as TGTGCCAGCAACCTCCGGGACAGCGGACTAGCGGGGGCCTACGAGCAGTACTTC.

The rearrangement joins TRBV27 to TRBJ1-4; the match to TRBD1 covers 12 bases. V shed 5 bases, J shed 9 bases, and the junction held 7 bases outside the gene matches. CDR1 MNHEY and CDR2 SMNVEV come from the germline V gene (reference sequence). The CDR3 totals 15 residues. CDR3 protein: CASSLSGQGAQKLFF. The CDR3 DNA is TGTGCCAGCAGTCTTTCGGGACAGGGGGCTCAAAAACTGTTTTTT.

The chain joins TRBV2 to TRBJ2-1, with 10 bases fitting TRBD2. The V gene end was trimmed by 3 bases and the J gene end by 5 bases; junction bases not matched to a gene: 7. Germline V CDR1 and CDR2: SNHLY, FYNNEI. The CDR3 runs 16 residues. CDR3 DNA sequence: TGTGCCAGCAGTGATCCAGCGGGAGGGAGGAACAATGAGCAGTTCTTC. Its protein product is CASSDPAGGRNNEQFF.

J is TRBJ1-1 and V is TRBV5-1, with no clear D. Trimming removed 0 bases at V and 7 bases at J, with 7 bases between. Germline V gene lookup returns CDR1 SGHRS and CDR2 YFSETQ. The CDR3 loop spans 12 amino acids. The CDR3 loop reads CASSLEGIEAFF. As DNA, the CDR3 is TGCGCCAGCAGCTTGGAAGGGATTGAAGCTTTCTTT.

The rearrangement joins TRBV6-1 to TRBJ2-1, with D maybe TRBD1 (5 bases). This CDR3 is built from 14 residues. Trimming removed 6 bases from V and 4 bases from J, with 13 bases in between. Germline V CDR1 and CDR2: MNHNS, SASEGT. CDR3 in DNA: TGTGCCAGCAGAGAAATCCCAGGGTACAATGAGCAGTTCTTC. The encoded protein is CASREIPGYNEQFF.

J is TRBJ1-1 and V is TRBV27; D remains ambiguous. Deletions cut 6 bases from V and 1 base from J, with 9 bases between. The CDR3 extends over 13 amino acids. The germline gives CDR1 MNHEY, CDR2 SMNVEV (reference sequence). CDR3 nucleotide sequence: TGTGCCAGCAGGGAAGTTGGGAACACTGAAGCTTTCTTT. Translating gives CASREVGNTEAFF.